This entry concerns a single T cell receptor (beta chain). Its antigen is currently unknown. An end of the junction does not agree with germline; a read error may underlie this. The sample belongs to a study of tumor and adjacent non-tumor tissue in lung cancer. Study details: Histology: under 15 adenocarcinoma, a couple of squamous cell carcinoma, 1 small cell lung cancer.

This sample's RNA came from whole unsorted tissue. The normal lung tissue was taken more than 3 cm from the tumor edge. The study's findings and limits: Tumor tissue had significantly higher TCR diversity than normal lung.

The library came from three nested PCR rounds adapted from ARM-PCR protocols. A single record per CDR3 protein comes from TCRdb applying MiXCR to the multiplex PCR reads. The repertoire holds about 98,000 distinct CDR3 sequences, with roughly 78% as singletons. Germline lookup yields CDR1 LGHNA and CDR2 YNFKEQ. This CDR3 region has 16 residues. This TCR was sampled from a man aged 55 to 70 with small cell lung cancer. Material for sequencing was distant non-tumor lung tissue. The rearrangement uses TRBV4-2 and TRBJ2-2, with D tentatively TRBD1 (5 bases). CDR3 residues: CASSQDLRANTEELVF. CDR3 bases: TGTGCCAGCAGCCAAGATCTCAGGGCGAACACCGAGGAGTTGGTTTTT.